The entry below describes one T cell receptor (beta chain). Antigen specificity is unknown. Generated by immunoSEQ multiplex PCR, the TCRdb table keeps only in-frame clones and is missing some. Here the sample spans some 140,000 clones, around nine tenths being singletons. The sample comes from a study of T cell responses to AZD1222 COVID-19 vaccine. The V gene's germline CDR1 is SGHTA and CDR2 FQGNSA. The CDR3 runs 15 residues. V was shortened by 2 bases and J by 4 bases, with 14 bases between the two germline ends. Whole-study findings and limits: AZD1222 recipients seropositive at baseline numbered only six or seven.

The chain joins TRBV7-2 to TRBJ1-2; D is ambiguous. This specimen was peripheral blood, taken on day 0 of AZD1222 vaccination. This clonotype originated in an adult in good health. CDR3 bases: TGTGCCAGCAGCTTAAGCCGGGCCCCAACCTATGGCTACACCTTC. Its translation: CASSLSRAPTYGYTF. Complete variable domain (other parts from reference TRBV7-2 and TRBJ1-2): GAGVSQSPSNKVTEKGKDVELRCDPISGHTALYWYRQSLGQGLEFLIYFQGNSAPDKSGLPSDRFSAERTGGSVSTLTIQRTQQEDSAVYLCASSLSRAPTYGYTFGSGTRLTVV.